The 32 T cell receptor beta chains reported below all come from one sample, sequenced in a study of blood T cell repertoires in COVID-19. Sequencing used immunoSEQ multiplex PCR; TCRdb keeps in-frame clones, though not all of them. Among 230,000 or so clones listed, around nine tenths were seen once. Sequences were obtained from PBMCs or T cells enriched from blood (not recorded which). The source is a woman aged 45-60 years with acute COVID-19.

The chain employs TRBV24-1 and TRBJ1-2; 7 bases are shared with TRBD1. V lost 6 bases, J lost 4 bases, and 7 bases stayed unmatched. This CDR3 contains 14 residues. Germline V gives CDR1 KGHDR, CDR2 SFDVKD. The CDR3 is CATSRGQVFYGYTF. CDR3 DNA sequence: TGTGCCACCAGTAGAGGACAGGTCTTCTATGGCTACACCTTC.

The gene calls are TRBV12-3 or TRBV12-4 and TRBJ2-5; unclear D gene. Trimming left V 9 bases short and J 4 bases short, with 9 bases between. The CDR3 loop spans 11 amino acids. The chain's CDR3 is CASRVRETQYF. CDR3 DNA: TGTGCCAGTCGGGTAAGAGAGACCCAGTACTTC.

The chain carries TRBV9 and TRBJ1-1; the match to TRBD1 covers 8 bases. Germline CDR1 and CDR2: SGDLS and YYNGEE. Trimming removed 4 bases from V and 3 bases from J; junction bases left unmatched: 8. This CDR3 has 15 amino acids. Here the CDR3 DNA reads TGTGCCAGCAGCCCCTGGGGACAGGAAGACACTGAAGCTTTCTTT. As protein: CASSPWGQEDTEAFF. Combining the CDR3 with reference TRBV9 and TRBJ1-1 gives the whole variable domain DSGVTQTPKHLITATGQRVTLRCSPRSGDLSVYWYQQSLDQGLQFLIQYYNGEERAKGNILERFSAQQFPDLHSELNLSSLELGDSALYFCASSPWGQEDTEAFFGQGTRLTVV.

The genes are TRBV28 and TRBJ2-1; a weak D match, TRBD2 (7 bases). Germline CDR1 reads MDHEN; CDR2 reads SYDVKM. The CDR3 runs 15 residues. V lost 6 bases and J 5 bases, leaving 17 bases between the germline ends. The CDR3 is CASSRGGGPHNEQFF. CDR3 sequence (DNA): TGTGCCAGCAGCCGTGGGGGGGGCCCCCACAATGAGCAGTTCTTC. Together with reference TRBV28 and TRBJ2-1, the CDR3 gives the full variable domain: DVKVTQSSRYLVKRTGEKVFLECVQDMDHENMFWYRQDPGLGLRLIYFSYDVKMKEKGDIPEGYSVSREKKERFSLILESASTNQTSMYLCASSRGGGPHNEQFFGPGTRLTVL.

Here the CDR3 DNA reads TGTGCCACCAGCTTTGAGGCTAGCAGAATCTACGAGCAGTACTTC. Protein: CATSFEASRIYEQYF. V usage is TRBV15 and J usage is TRBJ2-7; tentative D call: TRBD2 (5 bases). Trimming pared 5 bases from V and 3 bases from J, leaving 17 bases between. The CDR3 has 15 amino acids. Per germline, CDR1 LNHNV and CDR2 YYDKDF (reference sequence).

This clone was seen only once. CDR3 DNA sequence: TGCGCCAGCAGCCAAGTGGGACTAGTAAGCAATGAGCAGTTCTTC. It specifies CASSQVGLVSNEQFF. The chain couples TRBV4-3 to TRBJ2-1; 8 bases match TRBD2. The CDR3 consists of 15 residues. V dropped 1 base and J dropped 6; count of bases not matched to a gene: 5. CDR1 and CDR2 from the germline V gene are LGHNA and YSLEER.

The chain carries TRBV7-2 and TRBJ1-3, with D unresolved. Germline V gives CDR1 SGHTA, CDR2 FQGNSA. Trimming took 5 bases from V and 4 from J, leaving 15 bases between them. The length of the CDR3 is 15 residues. The CDR3 DNA reads TGTGCCAGCAGCCTTGTCGGGGTAGCGGGAAACACCATATATTTT. It is translated as CASSLVGVAGNTIYF.

This chain uses TRBV18 with TRBJ2-7; 8 nucleotides match TRBD2. J was trimmed by 3 bases and V by 0 bases; bases with no gene match: 4. There are 15 residues in the CDR3. Germline CDR1 KGHSH, CDR2 LQKENI. DNA of the CDR3: TGTGCCAGCTCACCACCCAGCGGGAGAGGCTACGAGCAGTACTTC. Its translation: CASSPPSGRGYEQYF.

The chain has TRBV28 and TRBJ1-5, with 10 bases fitting TRBD1. The CDR3 consists of 14 residues. The junction had 4 bases not matched to a gene; V was cut back by 5 bases and J by 6 bases. Looked up from germline, CDR1 is MDHEN and CDR2 is SYDVKM. The CDR3 region is CASSTGQGIQPQHF. CDR3 DNA sequence: TGTGCCAGCAGTACGGGACAGGGGATTCAGCCCCAGCATTTT. Drawing the rest from reference TRBV28 and TRBJ1-5, the complete variable domain is DVKVTQSSRYLVKRTGEKVFLECVQDMDHENMFWYRQDPGLGLRLIYFSYDVKMKEKGDIPEGYSVSREKKERFSLILESASTNQTSMYLCASSTGQGIQPQHFGDGTRLSIL.

The V gene is TRBV5-1, the J gene TRBJ2-1; D may be TRBD2 (5 bases). Between the trimmed V and J ends, which lost 7 bases and 2 bases, there was a span of 16 bases. Per the germline V gene, CDR1 is SGHRS and CDR2 is YFSETQ. The CDR3 contains 15 residues. The CDR3 region is CASPRRPGTYNEQFF. The DNA for the CDR3 is TGCGCCAGCCCCCGGCGTCCGGGAACCTACAATGAGCAGTTCTTC.

The gene calls are TRBV18 and TRBJ2-3, with 7 nucleotides matching TRBD1. Trimming at V came to 3 bases and at J to 8 bases, leaving 14 bases not matched to a gene. From germline, CDR1 is KGHSH and CDR2 LQKENI. CDR3 size: 16 residues. CDR3 sequence reads: CASSPADRAPSSTQYF. In nucleotides, the CDR3 is TGTGCCAGCTCACCTGCCGACAGGGCACCCTCCTCTACGCAGTATTTT.

V usage is TRBV5-4 and J usage is TRBJ2-3; 9 positions match TRBD1. Germline V lookup: CDR1 SGHNT, CDR2 YYREEE (reference sequence). Trimming took 4 bases from V and 0 from J; bases not matched to a gene: 6. The CDR3 sequence is 16 residues long. For the CDR3, the DNA is TGTGCCAGCAGCCTTGGGACAGGGTCTAGCACAGATACGCAGTATTTT. This encodes CASSLGTGSSTDTQYF.

This clone appeared once. The chain joins TRBV7-2 to TRBJ2-3; D gene unclear. Germline lookup yields CDR1 SGHTA and CDR2 FQGNSA. CDR3 length equals 14 residues. V was cut by 2 bases and J by 3 bases, with 9 bases left in between. The CDR3 spells CASSLTATTDTQYF. CDR3 sequence (DNA): TGTGCCAGCAGCTTAACGGCGACTACAGATACGCAGTATTTT.

V is TRBV7-6 and J is TRBJ2-7; a weak D match, TRBD2 (7 bases). Germline V gene lookup returns CDR1 SGHVS and CDR2 FNYEAQ. This CDR3 region has 15 residues. Trimming left V 4 bases short and J 4 bases short, with 17 bases between. The CDR3 DNA follows: TGTGCCAGCAGCTCCCAAGGGGGGGGACAATACGAGCAGTACTTC. Protein product: CASSSQGGGQYEQYF.

The chain links TRBV19 to TRBJ2-7; TRBD2 might be the D (5 bases). The V gene's germline CDR1 is LNHDA and CDR2 SQIVND (reference sequence). The CDR3 has 15 residues. V was clipped by 4 bases and J by 1 base, with 14 bases between them. CDR3 DNA sequence: TGTGCCAGTAGTAGCGGGCACACCCTATCCTACGAGCAGTACTTC. This codes for CASSSGHTLSYEQYF.

The rearrangement joins TRBV5-8 to TRBJ2-6; TRBD1 matches at 11 bases. Looked up from germline, CDR1 is SGHTS and CDR2 is YDEGEE. This CDR3 contains 18 residues. V was clipped by 2 bases and J by 2 bases; unmatched bases: 6. This CDR3 reads CASSFGQGALAGANVLTF. The CDR3 DNA follows: TGTGCCAGCAGCTTTGGACAGGGGGCGCTGGCTGGGGCCAACGTCCTGACTTTC.

The genes are TRBV13 and TRBJ2-5, with D unresolved. The CDR3 has 11 amino acids. V was clipped by 3 bases and J by 4 bases, with 3 bases between them. The V gene's germline CDR1 is PRHDT and CDR2 FYEKMQ (reference sequence). The CDR3 here is CASSLRETQYF. The CDR3 nucleotides read TGTGCCAGCAGCTTGAGAGAGACCCAGTACTTC. Complete variable domain (other parts from reference TRBV13 and TRBJ2-5): AAGVIQSPRHLIKEKRETATLKCYPIPRHDTVYWYQQGPGQDPQFLISFYEKMQSDKGSIPDRFSAQQFSDYHSELNMSSLELGDSALYFCASSLRETQYFGPGTRLLVL.

The gene calls are TRBV18 and TRBJ1-1; unclear D gene. CDR1 and CDR2 from the germline V gene are KGHSH and LQKENI. The CDR3 contains 13 residues. V shed 1 base and J shed 6 bases, with 9 bases lying between them. The CDR3 is CASSPLGRSEAFF. The CDR3 DNA reads TGTGCCAGCTCACCACTCGGGAGGTCTGAAGCTTTCTTT. Full variable domain (outside the CDR3, taken from reference TRBV18 and TRBJ1-1): NAGVMQNPRHLVRRRGQEARLRCSPMKGHSHVYWYRQLPEEGLKFMVYLQKENIIDESGMPKERFSAEFPKEGPSILRIQQVVRGDSAAYFCASSPLGRSEAFFGQGTRLTVV.

V and J are TRBV7-2 and TRBJ1-6; 8 bases fit TRBD1. V shed 3 bases, J shed 10 bases, and the junction held 11 bases outside the gene matches. Germline loops: CDR1 SGHTA, CDR2 FQGNSA. The CDR3 is 16 amino acids. CDR3 region: CASSFDRGGSESPLHF. DNA for the CDR3: TGTGCCAGCAGCTTTGACAGGGGAGGGAGTGAGTCACCCCTCCACTTT.

There are a few counts of this clone. V gene TRBV5-1 combines with J gene TRBJ1-2, with unresolved D. With 1 base removed from V and 3 bases from J, the gap between germline ends came to 7 bases. The germline V gene encodes CDR1 SGHRS and CDR2 YFSETQ. The CDR3 loop spans 13 amino acids. The CDR3 region is CASSLRDHYGYTF. The DNA for the CDR3 is TGCGCCAGCAGCTTGAGAGATCACTATGGCTACACCTTC.

V and J are TRBV7-3 and TRBJ2-4, with TRBD2 matching over 12 bases. Trimming at V came to 8 bases and at J to 4 bases, leaving 18 bases not matched to a gene. The CDR3 length is 19 residues. Looked up from germline, CDR1 is SGHTA and CDR2 is FQGTGA. The CDR3 bases are TGTGCCAGCTTACCCGTAACGGGGCTAGCGGGAGGGCCGAAAAACATTCAGTACTTC. It codes for CASLPVTGLAGGPKNIQYF.

V is TRBV6-5 and J is TRBJ2-7; 10 bases match TRBD2. Germline V gene lookup returns CDR1 MNHEY and CDR2 SVGAGI. There are 13 residues in the CDR3. The V gene end was trimmed by 8 bases and the J gene end by 7 bases; junction bases not matched to a gene: 8. This CDR3 reads CASVELAGREQYF. CDR3 DNA: TGTGCCAGCGTAGAACTAGCGGGAAGAGAGCAGTACTTC.

The chain has TRBV18 and TRBJ1-4; 8 nucleotides line up with TRBD1. This CDR3 has 15 amino acids. Germline V gene sequence: CDR1 KGHSH, CDR2 LQKENI. V was pared by 1 base and J by 8 bases, with 6 bases of the junction left unmatched. The CDR3: CASSPLPRQGEKLFF. The CDR3, as DNA: TGTGCCAGCTCACCACTCCCTCGACAGGGGGAAAAACTGTTTTTT.

The chain joins TRBV3-1 (or the pseudogene TRBV3-2) to TRBJ2-1, with 10 bases lining up with TRBD2. V was clipped by 3 bases and J by 5 bases; unmatched bases: 4. CDR1 is LGHDT and CDR2 is YNNKEL in the germline V gene (reference sequence). This CDR3 region has 15 residues. The CDR3 sequence: CASSQGLARNNEQFF. As DNA, the CDR3 is TGTGCCAGCAGCCAGGGACTAGCGAGAAACAATGAGCAGTTCTTC.

The CDR3 sequence is CASSLRGLPTDTQYF. The CDR3, as DNA: TGCGCCAGCAGCTTGCGGGGACTACCCACAGATACGCAGTATTTT. This chain connects TRBV5-1 to TRBJ2-3, with 7 bases matching TRBD2. CDR1 is SGHRS, CDR2 YFSETQ, per germline. Trimming at V came to 1 base and at J to 2 bases, leaving 4 bases not matched to a gene. CDR3 length: 15 amino acids. Together with reference TRBV5-1 and TRBJ2-3, the CDR3 gives the full variable domain: KAGVTQTPRYLIKTRGQQVTLSCSPISGHRSVSWYQQTPGQGLQFLFEYFSETQRNKGNFPGRFSGRQFSNSRSEMNVSTLELGDSALYLCASSLRGLPTDTQYFGPGTRLTVL.

V usage is TRBV4-1 and J usage is TRBJ2-1; no reliable D call. The CDR3 runs 13 residues. Trimming removed 3 bases from V and 7 bases from J, with 10 bases in between. Germline values: CDR1 MGHRA, CDR2 YSYEKL. The CDR3 loop is CASSHLPVNEQFF. In DNA, the CDR3 is TGCGCCAGCAGCCACCTTCCGGTTAATGAGCAGTTCTTC.

The CDR3 reads CASSPARETQYF. The CDR3 DNA reads TGTGCCAGCTCACCGGCCAGGGAGACCCAGTACTTC. The rearrangement joins TRBV18 to TRBJ2-5; D remains unclear. The CDR3 loop spans 12 amino acids. CDR1 and CDR2 (germline): KGHSH, LQKENI. V was shortened by 3 bases and J by 5 bases, with 7 bases between the two germline ends.

DNA of the CDR3: TGTGCCAGCACTAAAAGACTAGCGGACTACGAGCAGTACTTC. Its protein product is CASTKRLADYEQYF. The V gene is TRBV6-6, the J gene TRBJ2-7; 9 positions agree with TRBD2. This CDR3 region has 14 residues. Trimming took 7 bases from V and 3 from J; bases not matched to a gene: 7. Germline V CDR1 and CDR2: MNHNY, SVGAGI (reference sequence).

J is TRBJ2-1 and V is TRBV29-1; D gene unclear. CDR1 is SQVTM, CDR2 ANQGSEA, per germline. Trimming removed 6 bases from V and 5 bases from J, with 11 bases in between. The CDR3 sequence is 12 residues long. The CDR3 loop is CSVLEQHNEQFF. CDR3 DNA sequence: TGCAGCGTGTTAGAGCAACACAATGAGCAGTTCTTC.

The gene calls are TRBV4-1 and TRBJ2-7; 7 bases map to TRBD2. Germline loops: CDR1 MGHRA, CDR2 YSYEKL. Unmatched junction bases numbered 4, after V lost 3 bases and J lost 5 bases. The CDR3 runs 13 residues. CDR3 protein: CASSQGGVHEQYF. In DNA form, the CDR3 reads TGCGCCAGCAGCCAGGGAGGGGTCCACGAGCAGTACTTC.

The chain uses TRBV15 and TRBJ2-3; TRBD1 matches 7 bases. Germline V gene lookup returns CDR1 LNHNV and CDR2 YYDKDF (reference sequence). With V trimmed by 6 bases and J by 0 bases, 3 bases remained unmatched. The length of the CDR3 is 14 residues. For the CDR3, the DNA is TGTGCCACCAGAAGGGACAGTAGCACAGATACGCAGTATTTT. It translates to CATRRDSSTDTQYF.

Only one count was recorded for this clone. The chain uses TRBV4-1 and TRBJ2-1; TRBD2 might be the D (6 bases). Trimming took off 2 bases at V and 6 bases at J, with 14 bases between the two ends. There are 15 residues in the CDR3. The V gene's germline CDR1 is MGHRA and CDR2 YSYEKL. CDR3 loop: CASSQPTRRGNEQFF. The CDR3 DNA follows: TGCGCCAGCAGCCAACCAACCCGGCGGGGCAATGAGCAGTTCTTC.